This record concerns one T cell receptor beta chain sequence. Produced via immunoSEQ multiplex PCR; TCRdb's table is partial and in-frame only. This table holds a few hundred thousand clones, more than 75% found once. This entry comes from a study of shared clonotypes between healthy human individuals. Germline V gene sequence: CDR1 ENHRY, CDR2 SYGVKD. V shed 7 bases and J shed 8 bases, with 21 bases lying between them. This CDR3 spans 15 amino acids. The chain links TRBV10-3 to TRBJ2-1, with D possibly being TRBD2 (5 bases). This sequence was found in a man aged 18 to 30 in good health. The sequencing sample was made of memory CD8+ T cells sorted from blood. Subset meaning: CD45RO+ cells pooled with CCR7-negative TemRA cells. The DNA for the CDR3 is TGTGCCATCACCCGGGGATCGGCTTTTTACGATGAGCAGTTCTTC. Its protein is CAITRGSAFYDEQFF.